This is a list of T cell receptor beta chains from one sample in a study of vaccination and CD4 T cells after COVID-19. TCRdb independently ran MiXCR on the PCR reads; one entry per CDR3 protein. The profile shows about 9,100 distinct CDR3 sequences, over 60% of them singletons. What these receptors recognize is not known. Sequencing was carried out using CD4+ T cells from blood, cultured in vitro. These receptor sequences come from a human donor who had recovered from COVID-19. CDR3s include the opening cysteine and the closing phenylalanine or tryptophan. A D gene is named only where the DNA matches it firmly. Expanded clones are given a class, and other clones once, few, many or no size at all.

>TRBV10-3|-|-|12|TRBJ2-3
CAISGDTDTQYF
TGTGCCATCAGTGGGGACACAGATACGCAGTATTTT
>TRBV24-1|TRBD2|once|15|TRBJ2-1
CATSDPGTRNNEQFF
TGTGCCACCAGTGACCCCGGGACTAGAAACAATGAGCAGTTCTTC
>TRBV20-1|-|few|13|TRBJ1-1
CSARVGGNTEAFF
TGCAGTGCTAGAGTGGGGGGGAACACTGAAGCTTTCTTT
>TRBV7-9|TRBD2|-|20|TRBJ2-1
CASSPQVTSGIIFSYNEQFF
TGTGCCAGCAGCCCACAAGTGACTAGCGGGATCATTTTCTCCTACAATGAGCAGTTCTTC
>TRBV27|TRBD2|-|15|TRBJ2-3
CASRSLAGVTDTQYF
TGTGCCAGCAGAAGCCTAGCGGGTGTCACAGATACGCAGTATTTT
>TRBV28|-|-|12|TRBJ1-1
CASSLSQGEAFF
TGTGCCAGCAGTTTATCGCAGGGGGAAGCTTTCTTT
>TRBV2|-|few|15|TRBJ1-5
CASSDGRGSNQPQHF
TGTGCCAGCAGTGACGGGAGGGGGTCAAATCAGCCCCAGCATTTT
>TRBV11-3|-|-|12|TRBJ1-2
CASSWSGSGYTF
TGTGCCAGCAGCTGGTCGGGCTCTGGCTACACCTTC
>TRBV29-1|TRBD1|-|14|TRBJ2-7
CSVGPGQGLYEQYF
TGCAGCGTTGGCCCGGGACAGGGCCTCTACGAGCAGTACTTC
>TRBV6-1|-|-|15|TRBJ2-3
CASSEGSSPRDTQYF
TGTGCCAGCAGTGAAGGGTCTAGTCCTAGAGATACGCAGTATTTT
>TRBV7-7|-|-|13|TRBJ1-1
CASSLERGSEAFF
TGTGCTAGCAGCTTAGAGCGGGGTTCTGAAGCTTTCTTT
>TRBV20-1|TRBD2|-|16|TRBJ2-5
CSAPGWAGGLRETQYF
TGCAGTGCTCCCGGATGGGCGGGGGGCCTCCGGGAGACCCAGTACTTC
>TRBV10-1|-|few|16|TRBJ2-5
CASSESNREGKETQYF
TGCGCCAGCAGTGAGTCGAACCGGGAAGGGAAGGAGACCCAGTACTTC
>TRBV19|-|few|12|TRBJ2-7
CASSQEFYEQYF
TGTGCCAGTAGTCAGGAGTTCTACGAGCAGTACTTC
>TRBV6-1|-|-|14|TRBJ1-5
CASSGRQQNQPQHF
TGTGCCAGCAGTGGTAGGCAGCAGAATCAGCCCCAGCATTTT
>TRBV10-1|-|-|13|TRBJ2-5
CASSENRQETQYF
TGCGCCAGCAGTGAAAACAGACAAGAGACCCAGTACTTC
>TRBV6-1|TRBD2|-|16|TRBJ2-7
CASRRLAGAFSYEQYF
TGTGCCAGCAGGAGACTAGCGGGGGCCTTCTCCTACGAGCAGTACTTC
>TRBV21-1|-|few|17|TRBJ1-5
CASSKKGGSDSNQPQHF
TGTGCCAGCAGCAAAAAGGGGGGTTCGGATAGCAATCAGCCCCAGCATTTT
>TRBV7-6|-|-|14|TRBJ1-1
CASSLPQWGGEAFF
TGTGCCAGCAGCTTACCCCAGTGGGGGGGTGAAGCTTTCTTT
>TRBV30|-|-|12|TRBJ1-1
CAWSLRYTEAFF
TGTGCCTGGAGTTTAAGGTACACTGAAGCTTTCTTT
>TRBV7-6|-|-|15|TRBJ2-6
CASSQRPSGANVLTF
TGTGCCAGCAGCCAACGGCCATCTGGGGCCAACGTCCTGACTTTC
>TRBV5-1|TRBD2|-|16|TRBJ2-1
CASSPGLAGGQIEQFF
TGCGCCAGCAGCCCAGGACTAGCGGGGGGGCAAATTGAGCAGTTCTTC
>TRBV24-1|-|-|14|TRBJ2-3
CATRQTGGTDTQYF
TGTGCCACCAGACAGACGGGGGGCACAGATACGCAGTATTTT
>TRBV5-4|TRBD1|-|14|TRBJ1-1
CASSLRQGVPEAFF
TGTGCCAGCAGCTTGCGGCAGGGGGTCCCTGAAGCTTTCTTT
>TRBV20-1|-|-|13|TRBJ1-1
CSARTSPNTEAFF
TGCAGTGCAAGGACCAGCCCGAACACTGAAGCTTTCTTT
>TRBV7-8|-|-|17|TRBJ2-7
CASSLRGWRGPRNEQYF
TGTGCCAGCAGCTTAAGGGGGTGGCGGGGCCCGAGAAACGAGCAGTACTTC
>TRBV15|-|-|13|TRBJ2-2
CATRRPNTGELFF
TGTGCCACCAGGCGACCGAACACCGGGGAGCTGTTTTTT
>TRBV2|TRBD2|-|14|TRBJ2-7
CASSAAGGWYEQYF
TGTGCCAGCAGTGCAGCGGGAGGTTGGTACGAGCAGTACTTC
>TRBV7-2|-|-|17|TRBJ1-5
CASSRGGAGRINQPQHF
TGTGCCAGCAGTCGTGGAGGGGCCGGACGAATTAATCAGCCCCAGCATTTT
>TRBV10-3|-|-|13|TRBJ1-1
CAISERGDTEAFF
TGTGCCATCAGTGAACGGGGCGACACTGAAGCTTTCTTT
>TRBV6-1|TRBD1|-|14|TRBJ2-1
CASSPTGTGGVQFF
TGTGCCAGCAGCCCCACCGGGACAGGGGGCGTGCAGTTCTTC
>TRBV19|-|-|13|TRBJ2-1
CAASGGSYNEQFF
TGTGCCGCGTCGGGTGGATCCTACAATGAGCAGTTCTTC
>TRBV7-4|-|-|16|TRBJ1-5
CASSLVRLKGNQPQHF
TGTGCCAGCAGCTTAGTTCGGTTAAAGGGCAATCAGCCCCAGCATTTT
>TRBV24-1|-|-|14|TRBJ2-5
CATSDSDRRGTQYF
TGTGCCACCAGTGATTCAGACAGGCGTGGGACCCAGTACTTC
>TRBV10-3|-|-|14|TRBJ2-5
CAIRDQGRWETQYF
TGTGCCATCAGAGACCAGGGGCGCTGGGAGACCCAGTACTTC
>TRBV24-1|-|few|13|TRBJ2-2
CATSDDSAGELFF
TGTGCCACCAGTGATGATTCGGCCGGGGAGCTGTTTTTT
>TRBV4-3|-|-|13|TRBJ1-5
CASSQEQDFPQHF
TGCGCCAGCAGCCAAGAACAGGATTTTCCCCAGCATTTT